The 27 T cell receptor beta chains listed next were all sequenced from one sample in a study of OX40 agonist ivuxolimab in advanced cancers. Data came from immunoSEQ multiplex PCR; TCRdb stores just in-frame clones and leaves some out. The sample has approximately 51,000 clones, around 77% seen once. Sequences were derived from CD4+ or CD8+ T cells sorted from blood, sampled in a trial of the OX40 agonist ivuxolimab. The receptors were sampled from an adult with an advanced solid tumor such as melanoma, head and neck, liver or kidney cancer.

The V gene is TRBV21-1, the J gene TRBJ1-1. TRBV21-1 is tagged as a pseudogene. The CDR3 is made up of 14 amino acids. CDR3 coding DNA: TGTGCCAGCAGCAAAGAACGGAAGAACACTGAAGCTTTCTTT. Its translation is CASSKERKNTEAFF.

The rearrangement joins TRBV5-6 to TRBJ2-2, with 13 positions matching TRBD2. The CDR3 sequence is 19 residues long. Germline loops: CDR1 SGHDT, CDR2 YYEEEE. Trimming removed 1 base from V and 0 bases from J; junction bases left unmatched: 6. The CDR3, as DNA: TGTGCCAGCAGCTTGAAATTAGGACTAGCGGGAGCGAACACCGGGGAGCTGTTTTTT. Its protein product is CASSLKLGLAGANTGELFF.

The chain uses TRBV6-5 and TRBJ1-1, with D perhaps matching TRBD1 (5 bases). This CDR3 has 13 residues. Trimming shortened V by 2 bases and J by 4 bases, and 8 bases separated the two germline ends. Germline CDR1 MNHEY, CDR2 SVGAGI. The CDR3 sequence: CASSYAGGTEAFF. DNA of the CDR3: TGTGCCAGCAGTTACGCGGGGGGCACTGAAGCTTTCTTT.

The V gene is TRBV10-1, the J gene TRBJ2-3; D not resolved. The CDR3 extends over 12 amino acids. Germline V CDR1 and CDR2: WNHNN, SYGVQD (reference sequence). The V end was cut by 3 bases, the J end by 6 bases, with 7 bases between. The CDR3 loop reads CASSDSGDTQYF. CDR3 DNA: TGCGCCAGCAGTGATAGTGGGGATACGCAGTATTTT.

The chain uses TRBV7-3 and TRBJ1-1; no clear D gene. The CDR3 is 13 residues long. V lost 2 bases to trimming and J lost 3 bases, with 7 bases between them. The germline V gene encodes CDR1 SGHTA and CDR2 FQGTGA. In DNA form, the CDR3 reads TGTGCCAGCAGCTTATCTGAGGACACTGAAGCTTTCTTT. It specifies CASSLSEDTEAFF. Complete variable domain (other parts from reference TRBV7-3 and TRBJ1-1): GAGVSQTPSNKVTEKGKYVELRCDPISGHTALYWYRQSLGQGPEFLIYFQGTGAADDSGLPNDRFFAVRPEGSVSTLKIQRTERGDSAVYLCASSLSEDTEAFFGQGTRLTVV.

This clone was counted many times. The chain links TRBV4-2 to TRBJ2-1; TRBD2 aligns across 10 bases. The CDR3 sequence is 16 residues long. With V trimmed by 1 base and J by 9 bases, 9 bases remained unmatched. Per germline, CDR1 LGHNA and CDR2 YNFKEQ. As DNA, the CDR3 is TGTGCCAGCAGCCAAGTCCCTAGCGGGAGTTATTCTGAGCAGTTCTTC. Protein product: CASSQVPSGSYSEQFF.

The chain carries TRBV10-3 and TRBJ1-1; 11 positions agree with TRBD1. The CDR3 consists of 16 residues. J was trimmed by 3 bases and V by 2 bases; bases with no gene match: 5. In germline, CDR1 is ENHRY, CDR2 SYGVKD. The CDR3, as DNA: TGTGCCATCAGTGAGGGGACAGGGGGGAGAGACACTGAAGCTTTCTTT. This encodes CAISEGTGGRDTEAFF.

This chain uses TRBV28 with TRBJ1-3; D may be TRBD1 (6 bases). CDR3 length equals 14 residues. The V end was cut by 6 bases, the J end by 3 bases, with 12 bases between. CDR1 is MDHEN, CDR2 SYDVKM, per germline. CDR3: CASSLQGHGNTIYF. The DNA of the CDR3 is TGTGCCAGCAGCCTACAGGGCCATGGAAACACCATATATTTT.

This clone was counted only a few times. The CDR3 here is CASRPPRGQDKANYGYTF. The CDR3 DNA is TGTGCCAGCAGACCCCCAAGGGGACAGGACAAAGCTAACTATGGCTACACCTTC. This chain links TRBV7-9 with TRBJ1-2; TRBD1 matches at 8 bases. This CDR3 region has 18 residues. Unmatched junction bases numbered 15, after V lost 6 bases and J lost 0 bases. The germline V gene has CDR1 SEHNR and CDR2 FQNEAQ (reference sequence).

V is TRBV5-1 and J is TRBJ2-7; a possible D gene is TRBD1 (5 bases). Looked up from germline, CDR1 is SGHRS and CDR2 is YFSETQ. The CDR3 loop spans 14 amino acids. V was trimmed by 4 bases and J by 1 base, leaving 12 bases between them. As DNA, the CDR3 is TGCGCCAGCAGCCTCGGACACCAATCCTACGAGCAGTACTTC. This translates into CASSLGHQSYEQYF.

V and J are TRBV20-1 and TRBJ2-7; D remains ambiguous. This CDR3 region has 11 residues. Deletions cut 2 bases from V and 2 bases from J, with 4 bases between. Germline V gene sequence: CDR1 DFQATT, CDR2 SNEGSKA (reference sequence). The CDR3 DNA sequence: TGCAGTGCTAGAACCGCCTACGAGCAGTACTTC. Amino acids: CSARTAYEQYF.

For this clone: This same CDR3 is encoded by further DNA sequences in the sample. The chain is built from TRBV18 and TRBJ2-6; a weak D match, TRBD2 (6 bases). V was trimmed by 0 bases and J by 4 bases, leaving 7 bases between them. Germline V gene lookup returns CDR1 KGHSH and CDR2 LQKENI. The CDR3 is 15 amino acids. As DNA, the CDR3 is TGTGCCAGCTCACCACCTGGGAGGGGGGCCAACGTCCTGACTTTC. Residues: CASSPPGRGANVLTF.

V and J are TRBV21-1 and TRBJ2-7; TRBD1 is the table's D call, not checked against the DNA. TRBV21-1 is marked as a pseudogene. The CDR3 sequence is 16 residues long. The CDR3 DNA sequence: TGTGCCAGCAGCAAAGCCACGACAGGGTTGGGTTACGAGCAGTACTTC. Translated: CASSKATTGLGYEQYF.

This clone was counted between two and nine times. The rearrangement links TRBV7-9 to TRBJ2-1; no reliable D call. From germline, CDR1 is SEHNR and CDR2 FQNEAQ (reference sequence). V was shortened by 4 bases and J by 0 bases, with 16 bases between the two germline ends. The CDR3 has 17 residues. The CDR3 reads CASSSFVGLRSYNEQFF. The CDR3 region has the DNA TGTGCCAGCAGCTCATTTGTGGGGTTACGCTCCTACAATGAGCAGTTCTTC.

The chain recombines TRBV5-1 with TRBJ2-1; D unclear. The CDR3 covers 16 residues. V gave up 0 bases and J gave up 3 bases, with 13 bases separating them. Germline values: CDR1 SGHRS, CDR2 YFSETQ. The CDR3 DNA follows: TGCGCCAGCAGCTTGGCCCCTTTGGGAAGCTACAATGAGCAGTTCTTC. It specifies CASSLAPLGSYNEQFF.

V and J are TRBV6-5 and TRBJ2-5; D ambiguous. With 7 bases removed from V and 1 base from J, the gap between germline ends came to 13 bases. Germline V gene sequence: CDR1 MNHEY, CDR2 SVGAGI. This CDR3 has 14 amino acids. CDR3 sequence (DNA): TGTGCCAGCAAGAGAATCGGTCGCCAAGAGACCCAGTACTTC. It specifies CASKRIGRQETQYF.

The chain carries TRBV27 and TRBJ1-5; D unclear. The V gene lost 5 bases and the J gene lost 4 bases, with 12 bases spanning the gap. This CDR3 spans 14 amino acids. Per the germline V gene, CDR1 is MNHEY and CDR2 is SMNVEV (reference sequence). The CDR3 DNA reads TGTGCCAGCAGTCTCTCCCGATGGAATCAGCCCCAGCATTTT. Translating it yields CASSLSRWNQPQHF.

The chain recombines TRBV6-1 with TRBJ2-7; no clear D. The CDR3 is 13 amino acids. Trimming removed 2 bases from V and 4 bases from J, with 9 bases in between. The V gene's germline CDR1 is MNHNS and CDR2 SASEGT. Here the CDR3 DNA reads TGTGCCAGCAGTGAAATTAGGGTTTACGAGCAGTACTTC. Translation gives CASSEIRVYEQYF.

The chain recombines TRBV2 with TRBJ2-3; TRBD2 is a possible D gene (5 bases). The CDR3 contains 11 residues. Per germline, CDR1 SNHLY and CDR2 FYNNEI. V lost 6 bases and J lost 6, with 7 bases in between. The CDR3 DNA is TGTGCCAGCAGGAGAGGGGATACGCAGTATTTT. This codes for CASRRGDTQYF.

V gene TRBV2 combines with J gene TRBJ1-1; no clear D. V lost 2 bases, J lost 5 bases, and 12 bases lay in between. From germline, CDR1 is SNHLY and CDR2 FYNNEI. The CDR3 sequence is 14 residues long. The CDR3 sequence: CASSEWAGSTEAFF. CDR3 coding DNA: TGTGCCAGCAGTGAATGGGCCGGGTCGACTGAAGCTTTCTTT.

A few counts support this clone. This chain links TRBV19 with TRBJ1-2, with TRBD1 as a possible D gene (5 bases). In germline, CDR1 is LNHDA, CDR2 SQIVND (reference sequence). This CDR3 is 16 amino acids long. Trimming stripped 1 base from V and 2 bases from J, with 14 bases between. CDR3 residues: CASSIGWTSLNYGYTF. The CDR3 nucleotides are TGTGCCAGTAGTATAGGTTGGACATCCTTGAACTATGGCTACACCTTC.

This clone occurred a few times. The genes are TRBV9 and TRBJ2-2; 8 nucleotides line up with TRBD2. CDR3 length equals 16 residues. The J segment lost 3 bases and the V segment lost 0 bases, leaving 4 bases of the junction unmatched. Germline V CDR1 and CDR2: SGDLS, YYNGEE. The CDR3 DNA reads TGTGCCAGCAGCGTAGCTGTCGGGAGGGACACCGGGGAGCTGTTTTTT. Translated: CASSVAVGRDTGELFF.

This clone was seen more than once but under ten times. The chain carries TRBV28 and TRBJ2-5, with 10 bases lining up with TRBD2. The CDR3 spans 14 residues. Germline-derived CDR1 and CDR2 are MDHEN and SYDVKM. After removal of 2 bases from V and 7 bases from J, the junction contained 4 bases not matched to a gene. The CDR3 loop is CASSLGLADWTQYF. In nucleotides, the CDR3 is TGTGCCAGCAGTTTAGGACTAGCGGATTGGACCCAGTACTTC.

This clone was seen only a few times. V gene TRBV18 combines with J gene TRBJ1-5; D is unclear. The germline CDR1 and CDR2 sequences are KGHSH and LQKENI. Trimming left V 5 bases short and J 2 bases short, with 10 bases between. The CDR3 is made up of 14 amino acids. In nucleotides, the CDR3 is TGTGCCAGCTCAGCAAAAGTGGGCAATCAGCCCCAGCATTTT. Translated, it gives CASSAKVGNQPQHF.

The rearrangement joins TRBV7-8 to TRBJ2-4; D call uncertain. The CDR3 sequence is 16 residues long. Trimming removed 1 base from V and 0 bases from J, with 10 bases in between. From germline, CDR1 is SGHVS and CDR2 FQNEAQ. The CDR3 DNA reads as TGTGCCAGCAGCTTAGAACGAGTCCTAGCCAAAAACATTCAGTACTTC. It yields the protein CASSLERVLAKNIQYF.

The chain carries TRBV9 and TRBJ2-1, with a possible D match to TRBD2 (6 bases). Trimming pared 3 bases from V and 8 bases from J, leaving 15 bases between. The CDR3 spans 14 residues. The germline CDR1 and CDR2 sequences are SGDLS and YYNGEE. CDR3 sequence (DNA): TGTGCCAGCAGCGCATCGACTAGTTATTATGAGCAGTTCTTC. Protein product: CASSASTSYYEQFF.

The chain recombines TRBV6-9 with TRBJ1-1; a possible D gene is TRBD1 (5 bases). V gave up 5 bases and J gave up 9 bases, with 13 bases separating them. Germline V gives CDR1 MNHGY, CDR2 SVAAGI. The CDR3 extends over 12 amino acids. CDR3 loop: CASSDYRSKAFF. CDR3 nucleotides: TGTGCCAGCAGTGACTACAGGAGTAAAGCTTTCTTT.